The sequence of this T cell receptor (beta chain) was determined in a study of patients and donors after allogeneic stem cell transplantation. This CDR3 contains 18 residues. V lost 1 base to trimming and J lost 5 bases; unmatched junction nucleotides: 15. CDR1 is LGHNA, CDR2 YNFKEQ, per germline. This clonotype turned up a few times. MiXCR, applied by TCRdb to the RT-PCR reads, yields one record per CDR3 protein. The profile shows fewer than 200,000 distinct CDR3 sequences, roughly 31% of them singletons. The rearrangement links TRBV4-2 to TRBJ2-5; 8 bases map to TRBD2. The clonotype originates from a human donor who was either an allogeneic HSCT recipient or a stem cell or donor lymphocyte infusion donor (not recorded which). It is not recorded whose cells these are; they may come from a transplant donor. Sequenced input: blood, either unsorted or a sorted T cell fraction (not recorded which). The CDR3 spells CASSQGLLSGRIGETQYF. The CDR3 region has the DNA TGTGCCAGCAGCCAAGGCCTTCTAAGCGGGAGAATCGGGGAGACCCAGTACTTC.